Here is one T cell receptor beta chain with its context. Germline values: CDR1 SGHNT, CDR2 YYREEE (reference sequence). This CDR3 comprises 14 residues. The trim removed 0 bases at V and 7 bases at J, leaving 1 base unmatched. This specimen comes from a study of CD8 T cells in Susac syndrome. Blood CD8+ and CD4+ T cells underwent high-throughput TCR beta sequencing. The multiple sclerosis control cohort comprised treatment-naive individuals presenting with stable or active relapsing-remitting disease. RNA was extracted with the RNeasy kit, and a quantity of about 0.5 to 1 ug was reverse transcribed using random hexamers. TCRdb ran MiXCR on the immunoSEQ multiplex PCR reads and lists one entry per CDR3 protein. The sample holds over 150,000 distinct CDR3 sequences, under 95% seen once.

This sequence originates from a human donor with multiple sclerosis. This sequence joins TRBV5-4 and TRBJ1-2; 12 nucleotides line up with TRBD1. Sequencing was carried out using CD4+ T cells from PBMCs. CDR3 residues: CASSLGDRGLGYTF. The CDR3, as DNA: TGTGCCAGCAGCTTGGGGGACAGGGGGCTTGGCTACACCTTC.